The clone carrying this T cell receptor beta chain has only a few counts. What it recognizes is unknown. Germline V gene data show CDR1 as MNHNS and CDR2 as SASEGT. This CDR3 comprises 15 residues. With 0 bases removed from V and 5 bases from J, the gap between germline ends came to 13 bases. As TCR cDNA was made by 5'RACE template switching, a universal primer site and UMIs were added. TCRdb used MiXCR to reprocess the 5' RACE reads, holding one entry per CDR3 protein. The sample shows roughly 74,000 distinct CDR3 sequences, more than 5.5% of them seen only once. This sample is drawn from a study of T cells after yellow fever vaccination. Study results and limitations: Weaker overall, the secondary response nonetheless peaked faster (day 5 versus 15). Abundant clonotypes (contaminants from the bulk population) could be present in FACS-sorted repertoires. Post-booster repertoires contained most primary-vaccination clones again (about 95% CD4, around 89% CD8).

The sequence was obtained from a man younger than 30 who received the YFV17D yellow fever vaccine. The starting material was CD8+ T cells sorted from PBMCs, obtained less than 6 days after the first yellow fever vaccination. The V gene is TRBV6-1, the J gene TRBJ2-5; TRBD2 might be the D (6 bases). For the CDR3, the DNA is TGTGCCAGCAGTGAAGCCGGTGGGCTAGCGGAGACCCAGTACTTC. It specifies CASSEAGGLAETQYF.